The TCR beta chain described here comes from a study of T cell repertoires in cytomegalovirus infection. Study results and limitations: Ex vivo responses were dominated by HLA-C-restricted CMV-specific TCR beta clonotypes.

This clonotype was observed at least ten times. Its antigen remains unknown. CDR3 length: 14 residues. Germline CDR1 and CDR2: SQVTM and ANQGSEA. V dropped 2 bases and J dropped 2 bases, with 11 bases sitting between them. TCRdb analysed the reads with MiXCR anew, one entry per CDR3 protein. The data contain 450,000 to 550,000 distinct CDR3 sequences, 16% of them singletons. The sequence was obtained from a human donor in good health (CMV status not recorded). Some clones in this sample may be carry-over from other donors' samples. What was sequenced was CD8+ T cells from PBMCs. The chain joins TRBV29-1 to TRBJ2-3; a weak D match, TRBD1 (6 bases). The CDR3 loop is CSVELRDNTDTQYF. DNA of the CDR3: TGCAGCGTTGAACTTCGGGACAACACAGATACGCAGTATTTT.